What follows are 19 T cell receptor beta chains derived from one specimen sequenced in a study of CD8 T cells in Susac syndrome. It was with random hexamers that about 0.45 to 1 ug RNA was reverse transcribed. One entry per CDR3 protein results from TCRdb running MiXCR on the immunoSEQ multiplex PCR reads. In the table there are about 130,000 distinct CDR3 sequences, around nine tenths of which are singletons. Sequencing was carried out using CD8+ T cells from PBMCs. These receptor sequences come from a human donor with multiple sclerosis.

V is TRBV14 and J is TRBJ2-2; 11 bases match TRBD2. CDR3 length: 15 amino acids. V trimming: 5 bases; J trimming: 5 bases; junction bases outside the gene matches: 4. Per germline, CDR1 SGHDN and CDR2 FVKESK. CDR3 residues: CASSSRLAGTGELFF. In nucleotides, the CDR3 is TGTGCCAGCAGCTCTAGACTAGCGGGGACCGGGGAGCTGTTTTTT.

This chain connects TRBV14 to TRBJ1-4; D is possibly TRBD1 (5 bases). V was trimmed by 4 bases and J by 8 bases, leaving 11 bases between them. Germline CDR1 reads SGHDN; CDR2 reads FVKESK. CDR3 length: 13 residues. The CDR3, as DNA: TGTGCCAGCAGCCTATTGACAGCCGAAAAACTGTTTTTT. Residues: CASSLLTAEKLFF. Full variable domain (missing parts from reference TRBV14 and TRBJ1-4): EAGVTQFPSHSVIEKGQTVTLRCDPISGHDNLYWYRRVMGKEIKFLLHFVKESKQDESGMPNNRFLAERTGGTYSTLKVQPAELEDSGVYFCASSLLTAEKLFFGSGTQLSVL.

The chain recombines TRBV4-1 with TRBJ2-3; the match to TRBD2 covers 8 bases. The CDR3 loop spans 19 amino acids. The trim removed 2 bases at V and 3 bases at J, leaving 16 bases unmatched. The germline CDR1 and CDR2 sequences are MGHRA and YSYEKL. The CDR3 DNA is TGCGCCAGCAGCCAAAAGCCCCCTAGAATAGCGGGACCGACAGATACGCAGTATTTT. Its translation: CASSQKPPRIAGPTDTQYF.

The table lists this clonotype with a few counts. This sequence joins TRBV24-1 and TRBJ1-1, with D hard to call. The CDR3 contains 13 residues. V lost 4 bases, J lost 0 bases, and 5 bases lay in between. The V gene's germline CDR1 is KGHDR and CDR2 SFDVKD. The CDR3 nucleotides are TGTGCCACCAGTGAAGCCTTGAACACTGAAGCTTTCTTT. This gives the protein CATSEALNTEAFF.

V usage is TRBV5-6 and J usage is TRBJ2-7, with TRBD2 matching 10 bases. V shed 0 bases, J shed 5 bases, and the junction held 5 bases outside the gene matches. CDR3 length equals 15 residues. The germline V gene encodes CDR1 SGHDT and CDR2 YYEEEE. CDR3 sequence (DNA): TGTGCCAGCAGCTTGGAGCCTAGCGGGAGCCACGAGCAGTACTTC. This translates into CASSLEPSGSHEQYF.

CDR3 DNA: TGTGCCAGCAGCTTAGGGGTTAGGCCTCAATGGGGACAAGAGACCCAGTACTTC. Translated, it gives CASSLGVRPQWGQETQYF. The J gene is TRBJ2-5, the V gene TRBV7-8; D is unresolved. V shed 1 base and J shed 2 bases, with 20 bases lying between them. CDR1 is SGHVS, CDR2 FQNEAQ, per germline. The CDR3 has 18 residues. The full variable domain, rest sourced from reference TRBV7-8 and TRBJ2-5, is GAGVSQSPRYKVAKRGQDVALRCDPISGHVSLFWYQQALGQGPEFLTYFQNEAQLDKSGLPSDRFFAERPEGSVSTLKIQRTQQEDSAVYLCASSLGVRPQWGQETQYFGPGTRLLVL.

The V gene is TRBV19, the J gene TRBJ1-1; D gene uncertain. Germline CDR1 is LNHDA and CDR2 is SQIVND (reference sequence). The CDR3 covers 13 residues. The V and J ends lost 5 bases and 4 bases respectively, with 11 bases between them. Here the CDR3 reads CASSSALSTEAFF. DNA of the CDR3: TGTGCCAGTAGTTCAGCCCTGAGCACTGAAGCTTTCTTT.

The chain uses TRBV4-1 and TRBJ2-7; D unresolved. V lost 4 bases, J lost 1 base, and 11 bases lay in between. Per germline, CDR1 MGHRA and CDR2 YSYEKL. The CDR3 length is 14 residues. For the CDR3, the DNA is TGCGCCAGCAGCCCCGAGACGGATTCCTACGAGCAGTACTTC. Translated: CASSPETDSYEQYF.

DNA of the CDR3: TGTGCCAGCAGTTACTTAGCGGGAGGGGAGGAGGCCATTCAGTACTTC. This translates into CASSYLAGGEEAIQYF. The rearrangement uses TRBV6-6 and TRBJ2-4; 11 positions match TRBD2. V dropped 1 base and J dropped 9; count of bases not matched to a gene: 8. CDR3 length equals 16 residues. Germline V CDR1 and CDR2: MNHNY, SVGAGI (reference sequence).

The CDR3 DNA reads TGCAGCGGACGTCTGCAGAACACCGGGGAGCTGTTTTTT. This translates into CSGRLQNTGELFF. This chain links TRBV29-1 with TRBJ2-2; D is undetermined. Deletions cut 7 bases from V and 1 base from J, with 10 bases between. The CDR3 has 13 residues. The germline V gene has CDR1 SQVTM and CDR2 ANQGSEA.

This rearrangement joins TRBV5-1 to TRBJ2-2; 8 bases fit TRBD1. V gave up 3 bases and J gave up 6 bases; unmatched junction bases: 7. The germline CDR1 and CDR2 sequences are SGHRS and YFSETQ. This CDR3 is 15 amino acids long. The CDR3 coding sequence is TGCGCCAGCAGCTCCGGACAGGGCTGGGCCGGGGAGCTGTTTTTT. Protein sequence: CASSSGQGWAGELFF.

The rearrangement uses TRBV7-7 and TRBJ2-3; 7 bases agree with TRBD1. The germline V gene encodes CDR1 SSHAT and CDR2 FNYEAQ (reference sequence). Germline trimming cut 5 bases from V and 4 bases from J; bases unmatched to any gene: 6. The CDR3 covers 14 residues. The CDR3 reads CASSKGQPSDTQYF. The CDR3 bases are TGTGCCAGCAGCAAGGGACAGCCCTCAGATACGCAGTATTTT.

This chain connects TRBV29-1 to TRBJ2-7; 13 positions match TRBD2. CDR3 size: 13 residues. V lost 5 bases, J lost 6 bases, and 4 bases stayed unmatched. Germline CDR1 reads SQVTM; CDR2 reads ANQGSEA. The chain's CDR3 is CSVKTSGRSEQYF. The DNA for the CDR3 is TGCAGCGTTAAGACTAGCGGGAGGTCCGAGCAGTACTTC.

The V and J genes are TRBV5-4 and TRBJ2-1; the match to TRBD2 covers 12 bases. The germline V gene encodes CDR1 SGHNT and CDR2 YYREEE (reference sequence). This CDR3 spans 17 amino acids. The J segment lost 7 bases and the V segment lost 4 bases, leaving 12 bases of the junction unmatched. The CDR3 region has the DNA TGTGCCAGCAGCCCTGACCCACTAGCGGGAGGAGGTAATGAGCAGTTCTTC. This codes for CASSPDPLAGGGNEQFF.

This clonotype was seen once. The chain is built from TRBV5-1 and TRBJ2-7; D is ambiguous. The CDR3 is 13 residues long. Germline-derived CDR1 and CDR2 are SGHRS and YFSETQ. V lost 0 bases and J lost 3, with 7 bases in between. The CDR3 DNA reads TGCGCCAGCAGCTTGGACCATGACTACGAGCAGTACTTC. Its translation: CASSLDHDYEQYF. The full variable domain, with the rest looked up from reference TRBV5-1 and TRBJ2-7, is KAGVTQTPRYLIKTRGQQVTLSCSPISGHRSVSWYQQTPGQGLQFLFEYFSETQRNKGNFPGRFSGRQFSNSRSEMNVSTLELGDSALYLCASSLDHDYEQYFGPGTRLTVT.

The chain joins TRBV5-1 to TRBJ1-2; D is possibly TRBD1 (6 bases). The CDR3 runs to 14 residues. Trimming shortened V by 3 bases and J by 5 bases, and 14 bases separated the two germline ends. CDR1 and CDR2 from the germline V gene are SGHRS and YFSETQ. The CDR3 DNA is TGCGCCAGCAGCTATGGACAGCGGGGATATGGCTACACCTTC. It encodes CASSYGQRGYGYTF. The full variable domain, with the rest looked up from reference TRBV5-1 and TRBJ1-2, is KAGVTQTPRYLIKTRGQQVTLSCSPISGHRSVSWYQQTPGQGLQFLFEYFSETQRNKGNFPGRFSGRQFSNSRSEMNVSTLELGDSALYLCASSYGQRGYGYTFGSGTRLTVV.

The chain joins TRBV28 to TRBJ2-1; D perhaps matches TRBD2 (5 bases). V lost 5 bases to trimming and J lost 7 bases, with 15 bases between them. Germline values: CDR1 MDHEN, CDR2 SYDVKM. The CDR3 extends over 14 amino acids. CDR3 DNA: TGTGCCAGCAGTCTCGGACTGCACGGAAATGAGCAGTTCTTC. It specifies CASSLGLHGNEQFF.

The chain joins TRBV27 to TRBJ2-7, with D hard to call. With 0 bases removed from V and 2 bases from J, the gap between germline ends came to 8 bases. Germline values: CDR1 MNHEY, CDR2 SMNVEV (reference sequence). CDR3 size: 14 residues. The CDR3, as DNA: TGTGCCAGCAGTTTATCGAGAGTTCCCTACGAGCAGTACTTC. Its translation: CASSLSRVPYEQYF.

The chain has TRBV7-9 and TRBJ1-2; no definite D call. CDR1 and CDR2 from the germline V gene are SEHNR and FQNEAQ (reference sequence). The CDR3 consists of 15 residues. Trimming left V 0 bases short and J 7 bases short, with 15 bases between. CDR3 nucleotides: TGTGCCAGCAGCTTAGCTTCCGGGCCCCACCTTGGCTACACCTTC. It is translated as CASSLASGPHLGYTF.